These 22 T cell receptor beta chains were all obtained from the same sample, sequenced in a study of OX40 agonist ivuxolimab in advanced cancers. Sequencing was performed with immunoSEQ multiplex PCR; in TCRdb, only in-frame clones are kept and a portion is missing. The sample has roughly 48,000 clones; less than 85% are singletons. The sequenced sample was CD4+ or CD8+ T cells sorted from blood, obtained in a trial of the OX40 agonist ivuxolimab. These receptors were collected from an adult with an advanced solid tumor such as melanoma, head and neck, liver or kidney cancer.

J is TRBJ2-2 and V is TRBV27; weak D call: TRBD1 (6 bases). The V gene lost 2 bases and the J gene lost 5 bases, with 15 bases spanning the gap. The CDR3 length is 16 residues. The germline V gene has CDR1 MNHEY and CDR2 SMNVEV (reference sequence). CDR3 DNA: TGTGCCAGCAGTTTACTTCCTTGGGGGCAGACCGGGGAGCTGTTTTTT. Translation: CASSLLPWGQTGELFF.

CDR3 residues: CASSQPGQGINEQFF. Written as DNA, the CDR3 is TGCGCCAGCAGCCAACCGGGACAGGGGATCAATGAGCAGTTCTTC. The V gene is TRBV4-1, the J gene TRBJ2-1; 10 bases map to TRBD1. There are 15 residues in the CDR3. CDR1 is MGHRA and CDR2 is YSYEKL in the germline V gene. Unmatched junction bases numbered 4, after V lost 2 bases and J lost 6 bases.

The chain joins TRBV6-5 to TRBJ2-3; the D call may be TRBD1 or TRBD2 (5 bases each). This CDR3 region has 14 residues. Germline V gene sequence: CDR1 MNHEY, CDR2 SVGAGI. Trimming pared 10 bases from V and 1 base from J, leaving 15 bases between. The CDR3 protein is CATHQGRGTDTQYF. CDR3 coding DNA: TGTGCCACCCATCAGGGACGTGGCACAGATACGCAGTATTTT.

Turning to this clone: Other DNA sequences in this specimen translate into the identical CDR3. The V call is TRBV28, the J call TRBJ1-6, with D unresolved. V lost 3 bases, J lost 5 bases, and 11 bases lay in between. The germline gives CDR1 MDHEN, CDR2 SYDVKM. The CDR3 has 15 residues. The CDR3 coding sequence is TGTGCCAGCAGTTTCGTTGGGCCTGATAATTCACCCCTCCACTTT. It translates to CASSFVGPDNSPLHF.

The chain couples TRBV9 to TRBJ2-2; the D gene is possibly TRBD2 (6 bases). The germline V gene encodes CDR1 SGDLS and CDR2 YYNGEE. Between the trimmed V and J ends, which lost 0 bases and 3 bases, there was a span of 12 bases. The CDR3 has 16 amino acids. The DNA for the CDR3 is TGTGCCAGCAGCGTAGAGGGTGGGAGGTACACCGGGGAGCTGTTTTTT. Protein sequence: CASSVEGGRYTGELFF.

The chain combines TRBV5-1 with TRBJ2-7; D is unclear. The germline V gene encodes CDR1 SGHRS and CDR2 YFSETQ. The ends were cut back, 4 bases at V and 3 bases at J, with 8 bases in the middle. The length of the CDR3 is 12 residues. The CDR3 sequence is CASSRGDYEQYF. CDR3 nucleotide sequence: TGCGCCAGCAGCCGTGGAGACTACGAGCAGTACTTC.

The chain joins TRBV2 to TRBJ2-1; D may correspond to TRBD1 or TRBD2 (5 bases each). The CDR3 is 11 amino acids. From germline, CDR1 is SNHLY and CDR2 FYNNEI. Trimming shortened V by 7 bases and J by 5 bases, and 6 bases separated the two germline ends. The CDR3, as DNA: TGTGCCAGCATGGGGGACAATGAGCAGTTCTTC. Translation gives CASMGDNEQFF.

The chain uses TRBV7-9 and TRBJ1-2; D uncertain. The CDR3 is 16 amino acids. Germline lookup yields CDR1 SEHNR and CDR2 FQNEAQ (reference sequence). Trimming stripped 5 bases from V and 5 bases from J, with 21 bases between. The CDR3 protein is CASSPPTVRTAYGYTF. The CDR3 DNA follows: TGTGCCAGCAGCCCCCCGACGGTCCGGACGGCTTATGGCTACACCTTC.

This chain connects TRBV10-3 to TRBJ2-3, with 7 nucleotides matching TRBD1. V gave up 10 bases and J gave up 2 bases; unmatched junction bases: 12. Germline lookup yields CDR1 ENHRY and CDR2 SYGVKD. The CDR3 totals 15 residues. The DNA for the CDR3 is TGTGCCACTCGGACAGGAAAGACCTTCACAGATACGCAGTATTTT. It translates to CATRTGKTFTDTQYF.

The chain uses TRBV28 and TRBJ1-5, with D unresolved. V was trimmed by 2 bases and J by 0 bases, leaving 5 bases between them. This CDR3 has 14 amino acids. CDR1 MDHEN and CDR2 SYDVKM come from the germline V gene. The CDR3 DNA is TGTGCCAGCAGTTTAGGGAGTAGCAATCAGCCCCAGCATTTT. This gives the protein CASSLGSSNQPQHF.

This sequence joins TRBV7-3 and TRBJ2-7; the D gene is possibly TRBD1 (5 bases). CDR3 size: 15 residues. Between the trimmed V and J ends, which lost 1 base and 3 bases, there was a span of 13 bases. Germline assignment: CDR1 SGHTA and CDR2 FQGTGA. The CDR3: CASSLRAGSNYEQYF. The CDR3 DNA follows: TGTGCCAGCAGCTTAAGGGCAGGGTCCAACTACGAGCAGTACTTC.

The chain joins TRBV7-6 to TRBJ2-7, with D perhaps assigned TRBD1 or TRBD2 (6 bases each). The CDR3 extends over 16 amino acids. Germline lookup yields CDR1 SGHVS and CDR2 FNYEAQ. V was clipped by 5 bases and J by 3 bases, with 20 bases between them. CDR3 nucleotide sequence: TGTGCCAGCAGCGAAGGCCGGGCCCGGGGGCACTACGAGCAGTACTTC. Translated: CASSEGRARGHYEQYF.

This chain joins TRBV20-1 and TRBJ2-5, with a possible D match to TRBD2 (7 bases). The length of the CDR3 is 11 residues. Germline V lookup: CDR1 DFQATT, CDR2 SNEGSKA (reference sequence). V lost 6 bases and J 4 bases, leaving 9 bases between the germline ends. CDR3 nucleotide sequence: TGCAGTGCGGGAGGGGGAGAGACCCAGTACTTC. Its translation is CSAGGGETQYF.

In DNA form, the CDR3 reads TGTGCCAGCAGCCGACTAGCTAGTTCGAATGAGCAGTTCTTC. It translates to CASSRLASSNEQFF. The V gene is TRBV7-9, the J gene TRBJ2-1; TRBD2 matches at 7 bases. CDR1 is SEHNR, CDR2 FQNEAQ, per germline (reference sequence). CDR3 size: 14 residues. The V and J ends lost 5 bases and 7 bases, in that order; junction bases with no gene match: 8.

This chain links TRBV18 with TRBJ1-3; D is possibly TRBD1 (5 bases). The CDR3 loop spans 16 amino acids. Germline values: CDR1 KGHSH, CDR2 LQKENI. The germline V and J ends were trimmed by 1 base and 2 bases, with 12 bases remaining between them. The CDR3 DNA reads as TGTGCCAGCTCACCACTTTCCTCAGGGACTGGAAACACCATATATTTT. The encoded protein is CASSPLSSGTGNTIYF. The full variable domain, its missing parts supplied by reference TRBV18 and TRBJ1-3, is NAGVMQNPRHLVRRRGQEARLRCSPMKGHSHVYWYRQLPEEGLKFMVYLQKENIIDESGMPKERFSAEFPKEGPSILRIQQVVRGDSAAYFCASSPLSSGTGNTIYFGEGSWLTVV.

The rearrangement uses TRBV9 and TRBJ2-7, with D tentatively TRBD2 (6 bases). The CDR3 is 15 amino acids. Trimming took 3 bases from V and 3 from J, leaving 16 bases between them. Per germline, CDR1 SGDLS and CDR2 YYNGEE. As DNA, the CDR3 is TGTGCCAGCAGCGCTAGCCCCCTGGGGGGCTACGAGCAGTACTTC. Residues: CASSASPLGGYEQYF.

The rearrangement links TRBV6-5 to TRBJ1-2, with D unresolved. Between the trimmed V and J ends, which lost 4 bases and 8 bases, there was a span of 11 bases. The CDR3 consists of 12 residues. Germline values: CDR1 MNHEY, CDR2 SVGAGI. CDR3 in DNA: TGTGCCAGCAGTTCCGGTACGTGGGGCTACACCTTC. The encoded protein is CASSSGTWGYTF.

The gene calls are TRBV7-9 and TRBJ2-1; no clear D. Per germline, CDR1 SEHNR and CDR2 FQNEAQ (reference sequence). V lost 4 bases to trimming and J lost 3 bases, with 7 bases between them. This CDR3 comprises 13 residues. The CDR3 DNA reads TGTGCCAGCAGCTGGACCGACTACAATGAGCAGTTCTTC. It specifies CASSWTDYNEQFF.

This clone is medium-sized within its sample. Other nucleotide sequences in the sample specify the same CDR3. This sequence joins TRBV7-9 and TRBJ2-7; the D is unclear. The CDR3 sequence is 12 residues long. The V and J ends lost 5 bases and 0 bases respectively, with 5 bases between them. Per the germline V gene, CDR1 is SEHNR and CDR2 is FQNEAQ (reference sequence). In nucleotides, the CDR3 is TGTGCCAGCAGCGGGCGCTCCTACGAGCAGTACTTC. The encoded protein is CASSGRSYEQYF.

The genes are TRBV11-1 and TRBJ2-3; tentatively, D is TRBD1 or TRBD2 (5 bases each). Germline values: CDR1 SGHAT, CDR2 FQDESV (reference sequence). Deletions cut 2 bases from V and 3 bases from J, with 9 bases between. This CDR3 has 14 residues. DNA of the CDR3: TGTGCCAGCAGCTTACAGGGCGGGACAGATACGCAGTATTTT. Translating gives CASSLQGGTDTQYF.

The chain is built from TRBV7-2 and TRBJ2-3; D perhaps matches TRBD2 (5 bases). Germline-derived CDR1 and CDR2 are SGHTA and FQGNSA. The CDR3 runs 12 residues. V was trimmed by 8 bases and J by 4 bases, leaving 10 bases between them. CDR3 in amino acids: CASRGSADTQYF. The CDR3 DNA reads TGTGCCAGCCGAGGGTCGGCAGATACGCAGTATTTT. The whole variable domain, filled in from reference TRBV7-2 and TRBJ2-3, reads GAGVSQSPSNKVTEKGKDVELRCDPISGHTALYWYRQSLGQGLEFLIYFQGNSAPDKSGLPSDRFSAERTGGSVSTLTIQRTQQEDSAVYLCASRGSADTQYFGPGTRLTVL.

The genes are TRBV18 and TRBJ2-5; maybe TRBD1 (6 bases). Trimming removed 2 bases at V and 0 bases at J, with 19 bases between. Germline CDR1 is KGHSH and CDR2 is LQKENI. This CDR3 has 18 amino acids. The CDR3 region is CASSPIPAGVLYQETQYF. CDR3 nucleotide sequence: TGTGCCAGCTCACCAATCCCGGCAGGGGTCCTGTACCAAGAGACCCAGTACTTC.